The 28 T cell receptor beta chains below were found in one sample sequenced in a study of T cell responses to AZD1222 COVID-19 vaccine. Produced via immunoSEQ multiplex PCR; TCRdb's table is partial and in-frame only. The data contain roughly 150,000 clones, about 87% of them singletons. This specimen was peripheral blood, taken on day 0 of AZD1222 vaccination. The source is an adult in good health.

The chain joins TRBV19 to TRBJ1-5, with D possibly being TRBD1 (5 bases). This CDR3 has 13 amino acids. Germline V gives CDR1 LNHDA, CDR2 SQIVND (reference sequence). V was trimmed by 8 bases and J by 3 bases, leaving 11 bases between them. The CDR3 is CASGTRDNQPQHF. Here the CDR3 DNA reads TGTGCCAGTGGCACCAGGGACAATCAGCCCCAGCATTTT.

This rearrangement joins TRBV13 to TRBJ2-7; tentatively, D is TRBD2 (6 bases). Trimming took 5 bases from V and 5 from J, leaving 7 bases between them. The CDR3 runs to 11 residues. The germline gives CDR1 PRHDT, CDR2 FYEKMQ (reference sequence). The CDR3 bases are TGTGCCAGCAGCGAGCGGGACGAGCAGTACTTC. Translating it yields CASSERDEQYF.

This rearrangement joins TRBV6-6 to TRBJ1-2; D call uncertain. This CDR3 spans 14 amino acids. The germline V and J ends were trimmed by 0 bases and 5 bases, with 10 bases remaining between them. CDR1 and CDR2 from the germline V gene are MNHNY and SVGAGI (reference sequence). The CDR3 DNA sequence: TGTGCCAGCAGTTACTCGTTAGAAGGGTATGGCTACACCTTC. Protein sequence: CASSYSLEGYGYTF.

The chain uses TRBV28 and TRBJ2-7, with D perhaps TRBD2 (7 bases). The germline V gene encodes CDR1 MDHEN and CDR2 SYDVKM. The ends were cut back, 2 bases at V and 1 base at J, with 12 bases in the middle. The CDR3 covers 15 residues. The DNA of the CDR3 is TGTGCCAGCAGTTTAAGGGGGGGCGCTTCCTACGAGCAGTACTTC. As protein: CASSLRGGASYEQYF.

The V gene is TRBV11-2, the J gene TRBJ2-3; D is unresolved. Germline V CDR1 and CDR2: SGHAT, FQNNGV. The CDR3 has 15 amino acids. V was pared by 5 bases and J by 6 bases, with 18 bases between. In DNA, the CDR3 is TGTGCCAGCAGCCCAGCCAGTACCCGGGTCGATACGCAGTATTTT. Encoded protein: CASSPASTRVDTQYF.

The CDR3 is CASSPQGAGGNTIYF. The CDR3 nucleotides are TGCGCCAGCAGCCCCCAGGGGGCTGGTGGAAACACCATATATTTT. The chain carries TRBV5-1 and TRBJ1-3; 8 bases match TRBD1. The CDR3 is 15 amino acids. Germline CDR1 reads SGHRS; CDR2 reads YFSETQ. V was clipped by 4 bases and J by 3 bases; unmatched bases: 6.

This rearrangement joins TRBV7-9 to TRBJ1-2; no clear D gene. CDR3 size: 11 residues. Germline V gives CDR1 SEHNR, CDR2 FQNEAQ (reference sequence). With 1 base removed from V and 7 bases from J, the gap between germline ends came to 4 bases. The CDR3 DNA is TGTGCCAGCAGCTTAGAGGTTGGCTACACCTTC. This gives the protein CASSLEVGYTF.

The gene calls are TRBV19 and TRBJ1-5; D is perhaps TRBD1 (5 bases). The CDR3 extends over 14 amino acids. The V end was cut by 7 bases, the J end by 7 bases, with 17 bases between. Looked up from germline, CDR1 is LNHDA and CDR2 is SQIVND (reference sequence). The CDR3 nucleotides are TGTGCCAGTACCGAGTTGGGGGGTCGACAGCCCCAGCATTTT. Translation: CASTELGGRQPQHF.

This chain's CDR3 is CAWSKTHNSPLHF. The CDR3 bases are TGTGCCTGGAGTAAGACCCATAATTCACCCCTCCACTTT. The genes are TRBV30 and TRBJ1-6; D remains unclear. Germline loops: CDR1 GTSNPN, CDR2 SVGIG (reference sequence). The CDR3 extends over 13 amino acids. V was pared by 2 bases and J by 5 bases, with 7 bases between.

The chain couples TRBV6-5 to TRBJ1-1; D unresolved. Germline V lookup: CDR1 MNHEY, CDR2 SVGAGI. V was trimmed by 2 bases and J by 2 bases, leaving 6 bases between them. The CDR3 consists of 13 residues. The CDR3 loop is CASSYGGNTEAFF. The CDR3 nucleotides are TGTGCCAGCAGTTACGGTGGAAACACTGAAGCTTTCTTT.

This clone was counted once. The chain employs TRBV7-2 and TRBJ1-3, with TRBD1 matching over 9 bases. Germline V lookup: CDR1 SGHTA, CDR2 FQGNSA. The ends lost 3 bases at V and 3 bases at J; junction bases unmatched: 12. The CDR3 has 18 amino acids. CDR3 bases: TGTGCCAGCAGCTTGTTCCCGGGACAGGGCCTGGGTGGAAACACCATATATTTT. Translating it yields CASSLFPGQGLGGNTIYF. Full variable domain (rest looked up from reference TRBV7-2 and TRBJ1-3): GAGVSQSPSNKVTEKGKDVELRCDPISGHTALYWYRQSLGQGLEFLIYFQGNSAPDKSGLPSDRFSAERTGGSVSTLTIQRTQQEDSAVYLCASSLFPGQGLGGNTIYFGEGSWLTVV.

The chain is built from TRBV4-2 and TRBJ1-2, with 8 bases aligning to TRBD1. The ends lost 6 bases at V and 2 bases at J; junction bases unmatched: 8. CDR1 is LGHNA and CDR2 is YNFKEQ in the germline V gene. The CDR3 runs to 15 residues. CDR3 nucleotide sequence: TGTGCCAGCAGGGCACCGGGACAGGAGAACTATGGCTACACCTTC. Translating it yields CASRAPGQENYGYTF.

The genes are TRBV29-1 and TRBJ1-2; tentatively, D is TRBD1 (6 bases). The V gene lost 6 bases and the J gene lost 8 bases, with 10 bases spanning the gap. The CDR3 has 10 amino acids. CDR1 and CDR2 from the germline V gene are SQVTM and ANQGSEA. CDR3 in DNA: TGCAGCGTACCCGGGACAGGCTACACCTTC. It codes for CSVPGTGYTF.

The genes are TRBV9 and TRBJ2-2; possibly TRBD1 or TRBD2 for D (5 bases each). Trimming pared 1 base from V and 4 bases from J, leaving 11 bases between. This CDR3 is built from 15 residues. Germline assignment: CDR1 SGDLS and CDR2 YYNGEE. The CDR3 sequence: CASSVLGEPTGELFF. The CDR3 DNA reads as TGTGCCAGCAGCGTATTGGGGGAACCCACCGGGGAGCTGTTTTTT.

The chain uses TRBV30 and TRBJ1-2; no clear D. V lost 3 bases and J 7 bases, leaving 18 bases between the germline ends. The CDR3 length is 14 residues. The germline gives CDR1 GTSNPN, CDR2 SVGIG (reference sequence). CDR3 region: CAWRKTQLGAGYTF. DNA for the CDR3: TGTGCCTGGAGAAAAACCCAACTAGGTGCTGGCTACACCTTC.

This clone was counted only a few times. This rearrangement joins TRBV20-1 to TRBJ2-1; 9 positions match TRBD2. The trim removed 5 bases at V and 12 bases at J, leaving 2 bases unmatched. CDR3 length: 10 residues. Germline V gene sequence: CDR1 DFQATT, CDR2 SNEGSKA (reference sequence). CDR3 sequence: CSALAGRQFF. In nucleotides, the CDR3 is TGCAGTGCTCTAGCGGGAAGGCAGTTCTTC.

The rearrangement links TRBV7-2 to TRBJ2-5, with TRBD1 matching 8 bases. Germline V lookup: CDR1 SGHTA, CDR2 FQGNSA. The CDR3 is 14 residues long. With V trimmed by 5 bases and J by 4 bases, 6 bases remained unmatched. The CDR3 is CASSGQGAGETQYF. For the CDR3, the DNA is TGTGCCAGCAGCGGTCAGGGGGCGGGAGAGACCCAGTACTTC.

The V gene is TRBV19, the J gene TRBJ1-1, with D possibly matching TRBD1 (5 bases). Germline loops: CDR1 LNHDA, CDR2 SQIVND (reference sequence). Trimming left V 5 bases short and J 3 bases short, with 31 bases between. The CDR3 totals 20 residues. The CDR3 loop is CASSPKQVGVLNFNHTEAFF. The CDR3 DNA is TGTGCCAGTAGTCCGAAACAGGTTGGCGTATTAAATTTCAACCACACTGAAGCTTTCTTT.

A word on this clone: Other nucleotide sequences in the sample specify the same CDR3. This rearrangement joins TRBV6-5 to TRBJ1-4; D remains unclear. In germline, CDR1 is MNHEY, CDR2 SVGAGI. V gave up 2 bases and J gave up 8 bases, with 12 bases separating them. CDR3 length equals 14 residues. The CDR3 DNA sequence: TGTGCCAGCAGTTACGGACGAGTGGGCGAAAAACTGTTTTTT. It yields the protein CASSYGRVGEKLFF.

This chain joins TRBV6-6 and TRBJ1-1; tentative D call: TRBD1 (5 bases). V lost 7 bases and J lost 0, with 12 bases in between. The CDR3 length is 14 residues. Per the germline V gene, CDR1 is MNHNY and CDR2 is SVGAGI (reference sequence). CDR3 loop: CASNWEGMNTEAFF. For the CDR3, the DNA is TGTGCCAGCAACTGGGAGGGGATGAACACTGAAGCTTTCTTT.

The chain carries TRBV12-2 and TRBJ1-2; TRBD1, the D gene given by the table, was not confirmed from the DNA. TRBV12-2 is a listed pseudogene. The CDR3 runs 15 residues. CDR3 amino acids: CASRGRTGPNYGYTF. DNA of the CDR3: TGTGCAAGTCGCGGACGGACAGGCCCTAACTATGGCTACACCTTC.

The rearrangement joins TRBV7-8 to TRBJ1-1; D is undetermined. Trimming shortened V by 7 bases and J by 0 bases, and 15 bases separated the two germline ends. The CDR3 length is 15 residues. Germline loops: CDR1 SGHVS, CDR2 FQNEAQ. This CDR3 is CASTTVGRMNTEAFF. CDR3 coding DNA: TGTGCCAGCACCACGGTGGGCAGAATGAACACTGAAGCTTTCTTT.

This clone was detected once. The J gene is TRBJ1-1, the V gene TRBV11-3; D is uncertain. The V gene's germline CDR1 is SGHNT and CDR2 YENEEA. V shed 1 base and J shed 7 bases, with 10 bases lying between them. This CDR3 comprises 13 residues. CDR3 loop: CASSLGWQIEAFF. The CDR3 region has the DNA TGTGCCAGCAGCTTAGGGTGGCAGATTGAAGCTTTCTTT.

This chain links TRBV7-9 with TRBJ2-1; D is possibly TRBD2 (6 bases). Trimming shortened V by 5 bases and J by 6 bases, and 17 bases separated the two germline ends. Germline CDR1 reads SEHNR; CDR2 reads FQNEAQ (reference sequence). The CDR3 length is 15 residues. The CDR3, as DNA: TGTGCCAGCAGCCCAATGCGACTAGGGTCCAATGAGCAGTTCTTC. It specifies CASSPMRLGSNEQFF.

This chain connects TRBV5-4 to TRBJ2-3; tentatively, D is TRBD1 or TRBD2 (5 bases each). CDR1 is SGHNT and CDR2 is YYREEE in the germline V gene (reference sequence). The CDR3 covers 16 residues. V was trimmed by 4 bases and J by 6 bases, leaving 21 bases between them. In nucleotides, the CDR3 is TGTGCCAGCAGCGGAGGCTACCGAACGACAGAGGATACGCAGTATTTT. Translating it yields CASSGGYRTTEDTQYF.

This chain joins TRBV28 and TRBJ2-2; D uncertain. Germline V lookup: CDR1 MDHEN, CDR2 SYDVKM. Trimming removed 7 bases from V and 1 base from J, with 13 bases in between. This CDR3 comprises 15 residues. CDR3 region: CASIETGLNTGELFF. The CDR3 DNA sequence: TGTGCCAGCATAGAGACCGGGTTGAACACCGGGGAGCTGTTTTTT.

This chain connects TRBV13 to TRBJ2-2, with 10 bases lining up with TRBD1. The trim removed 5 bases at V and 8 bases at J, leaving 11 bases unmatched. CDR1 is PRHDT, CDR2 FYEKMQ, per germline (reference sequence). The CDR3 runs to 16 residues. CDR3 DNA sequence: TGTGCCAGCAGCACCCGGGACAGGGGAAGTATGGGGGAGCTGTTTTTT. Encoded protein: CASSTRDRGSMGELFF.

This clone was found once. CDR3 protein: CASSASIGTIMNTEAFF. CDR3 DNA sequence: TGTGCCAGCAGCGCCTCGATCGGGACAATCATGAACACTGAAGCTTTCTTT. This chain joins TRBV11-3 and TRBJ1-1; TRBD1 is a possible D gene (6 bases). CDR3 length equals 17 residues. Germline CDR1 SGHNT, CDR2 YENEEA. Trimming cost V 5 bases and J 0 bases, with 19 bases left between them.